The 30 T cell receptor beta chains presented below share a single source sample, sequenced in a study of T cells in Graves' hyperthyroidism and ophthalmopathy. TCR beta CDR3 sequences were amplified from RNA transcripts. Initially, a first-round RT-PCR of the TCR CDR3 employed the HTBI primer set. TCRdb passed the multiplex PCR reads through MiXCR, listing each CDR3 protein once. The sample lists under 250,000 distinct CDR3 sequences; approximately 23% were seen once. The material sequenced was blood. Source of these receptors: a middle-aged woman with Graves' ophthalmopathy.

This clonotype was seen many times. The gene calls are TRBV5-1 and TRBJ1-2; weak D call: TRBD1 (6 bases). The germline CDR1 and CDR2 sequences are SGHRS and YFSETQ. V lost 0 bases, J lost 2 bases, and 8 bases lay in between. The CDR3 loop spans 14 amino acids. This chain's CDR3 is CASSLEGGNYGYTF. Here the CDR3 DNA reads TGCGCCAGCAGCTTGGAGGGGGGGAACTATGGCTACACCTTC.

This clonotype was detected many times. V and J are TRBV5-6 and TRBJ2-2, with D hard to call. The CDR3 spans 15 residues. CDR1 SGHDT and CDR2 YYEEEE come from the germline V gene. V was shortened by 2 bases and J by 5 bases, with 13 bases between the two germline ends. This CDR3 reads CASSLSWEGTGELFF. CDR3 in DNA: TGTGCCAGCAGCTTAAGCTGGGAAGGGACCGGGGAGCTGTTTTTT.

Ten or more counts support this clonotype. The chain recombines TRBV5-1 with TRBJ2-2; 7 bases are shared with TRBD1. The germline V gene encodes CDR1 SGHRS and CDR2 YFSETQ. This CDR3 has 14 residues. The V gene end was trimmed by 4 bases and the J gene end by 3 bases; junction bases not matched to a gene: 3. CDR3 sequence: CASSGGQHTGELFF. CDR3 DNA sequence: TGCGCCAGCAGCGGGGGACAGCACACCGGGGAGCTGTTTTTT.

This clonotype was recorded a few times. The chain's CDR3 is CASQLREEGPQHF. For the CDR3, the DNA is TGTGCCAGCCAATTGAGGGAGGAGGGGCCCCAGCATTTT. The genes are TRBV9 and TRBJ1-5; D unresolved. V shed 7 bases and J shed 9 bases, with 17 bases lying between them. Germline V CDR1 and CDR2: SGDLS, YYNGEE. This CDR3 has 13 amino acids.

In its sample, this clonotype was seen many times. The chain is built from TRBV6-1 and TRBJ1-2; D ambiguous. Trimming took off 3 bases at V and 8 bases at J, with 19 bases between the two ends. Germline CDR1 is MNHNS and CDR2 is SASEGT. This CDR3 has 15 residues. CDR3 nucleotide sequence: TGTGCCAGCAGTGATCTAGGTTTGGACTTTTTAGGCTACACCTTC. As protein: CASSDLGLDFLGYTF.

Only a few counts were recorded for this clonotype. The genes are TRBV5-1 and TRBJ1-5, with 8 positions matching TRBD1. This CDR3 spans 17 amino acids. Germline-derived CDR1 and CDR2 are SGHRS and YFSETQ. V was clipped by 0 bases and J by 4 bases; unmatched bases: 9. CDR3 DNA: TGCGCCAGCAGCTTGGACGACCCGGGACAGGTTAATCAGCCCCAGCATTTT. Its translation is CASSLDDPGQVNQPQHF.

This chain uses TRBV6-1 with TRBJ2-7; D may be TRBD2 (5 bases). The CDR3 length is 13 residues. V was shortened by 5 bases and J by 2 bases, with 10 bases between the two germline ends. CDR1 and CDR2 from the germline V gene are MNHNS and SASEGT. The CDR3 nucleotides are TGTGCCAGCAGTCCTTTCGGGGCCTACGAGCAGTACTTC. It encodes CASSPFGAYEQYF.

This clonotype was detected many times. The chain has TRBV19 and TRBJ2-3; 10 nucleotides match TRBD2. The CDR3 extends over 16 amino acids. Per germline, CDR1 LNHDA and CDR2 SQIVND (reference sequence). V was clipped by 4 bases and J by 4 bases; unmatched bases: 8. This CDR3 is CASSSSSGSRADTQYF. The CDR3 DNA follows: TGTGCCAGTAGTAGCTCTAGCGGGAGCCGCGCAGATACGCAGTATTTT. The full variable domain, in which reference TRBV19 and TRBJ2-3 provide the parts outside the CDR3, is DGGITQSPKYLFRKEGQNVTLSCEQNLNHDAMYWYRQDPGQGLRLIYYSQIVNDFQKGDIAEGYSVSREKKESFPLTVTSAQKNPTAFYLCASSSSSGSRADTQYFGPGTRLTVL.

This clonotype was recorded at least ten times. The genes are TRBV20-1 and TRBJ2-5; tentative D call: TRBD2 (5 bases). The germline CDR1 and CDR2 sequences are DFQATT and SNEGSKA (reference sequence). This CDR3 is built from 16 residues. V gave up 0 bases and J gave up 2 bases, with 16 bases separating them. This chain's CDR3 is CSARDSWGPGQETQYF. The CDR3, as DNA: TGCAGTGCTAGAGACAGTTGGGGTCCGGGGCAAGAGACCCAGTACTTC.

The chain carries TRBV11-2 and TRBJ2-7; a weak D match, TRBD1 (5 bases). The CDR3 runs to 13 residues. The germline V gene has CDR1 SGHAT and CDR2 FQNNGV. V was trimmed by 8 bases and J by 4 bases, leaving 15 bases between them. The DNA for the CDR3 is TGTGCCAGCCCCCCCCTGACAGTATACGAGCAGTACTTC. Its translation: CASPPLTVYEQYF.

This clonotype came up many times. This chain links TRBV4-1 with TRBJ2-5, with D perhaps given as TRBD1 or TRBD2 (5 bases each). There are 15 residues in the CDR3. The germline V gene encodes CDR1 MGHRA and CDR2 YSYEKL. The V gene lost 0 bases and the J gene lost 0 bases, with 8 bases spanning the gap. The CDR3 DNA reads as TGCGCCAGCAGCCAAGATTGGGACGACCAAGAGACCCAGTACTTC. Amino acids: CASSQDWDDQETQYF.

This clonotype was detected a few times. V and J are TRBV11-2 and TRBJ1-1; D is undetermined. CDR1 and CDR2 from the germline V gene are SGHAT and FQNNGV. The CDR3 loop spans 13 amino acids. Trimming cost V 5 bases and J 6 bases, with 13 bases left between them. In DNA, the CDR3 is TGTGCCAGCAGCGCCCGACCAGCGGCTGAAGCTTTCTTT. Translating it yields CASSARPAAEAFF.

This clonotype was detected ten times or more. V and J are TRBV15 and TRBJ1-1, with D perhaps matching TRBD1 (6 bases). CDR1 LNHNV and CDR2 YYDKDF come from the germline V gene (reference sequence). Trimming left V 1 base short and J 6 bases short, with 12 bases between. This CDR3 region has 14 residues. This chain's CDR3 is CATSRVVGGPEAFF. The CDR3 DNA follows: TGTGCCACCAGCAGAGTGGTAGGGGGGCCTGAAGCTTTCTTT.

The table lists this clonotype with many counts. V gene TRBV10-3 combines with J gene TRBJ2-7, with TRBD1 matching over 7 bases. This CDR3 comprises 17 residues. Germline CDR1 ENHRY, CDR2 SYGVKD. V lost 3 bases, J lost 0 bases, and 11 bases stayed unmatched. The CDR3 DNA sequence: TGTGCCATCAGTGACCGGGACAGTCTGAGGGGCTCCTACGAGCAGTACTTC. It is translated as CAISDRDSLRGSYEQYF.

This clonotype was observed many times. V is TRBV28 and J is TRBJ1-1; TRBD1 agrees at 12 bases. With 5 bases clipped from V and 0 bases from J, the junction kept 7 bases outside the gene matches. Germline V CDR1 and CDR2: MDHEN, SYDVKM. The CDR3 sequence is 17 residues long. The CDR3, as DNA: TGTGCCAGCAGTCCTGGGACAGGGGGCAACATGAACACTGAAGCTTTCTTT. Its protein product is CASSPGTGGNMNTEAFF.

This clonotype has a count of ten or more. This chain uses TRBV27 with TRBJ2-2, with D tentatively TRBD2 (5 bases). Germline V gene sequence: CDR1 MNHEY, CDR2 SMNVEV (reference sequence). The CDR3 spans 14 residues. V lost 5 bases and J 0 bases, leaving 7 bases between the germline ends. The DNA for the CDR3 is TGTGCCAGCAGTAGCGGACCGAACACCGGGGAGCTGTTTTTT. Encoded protein: CASSSGPNTGELFF.

This clonotype has ten or more counts. The chain links TRBV28 to TRBJ2-7; 8 positions agree with TRBD2. This CDR3 is built from 13 residues. The trim removed 2 bases at V and 11 bases at J, leaving 8 bases unmatched. CDR1 is MDHEN and CDR2 is SYDVKM in the germline V gene. CDR3 amino acids: CASSLVPRREEYF. CDR3 bases: TGTGCCAGCAGTTTAGTACCGCGGCGGGAGGAGTACTTC.

This clonotype was detected only a few times. The chain uses TRBV6-5 and TRBJ1-1; 7 bases match TRBD1. Germline V gene lookup returns CDR1 MNHEY and CDR2 SVGAGI. Trimming cost V 2 bases and J 1 base; bases outside gene matches: 4. The CDR3 spans 15 residues. Here the CDR3 reads CASSYKQGGNTEAFF. DNA for the CDR3: TGTGCCAGCAGTTACAAGCAGGGGGGGAACACTGAAGCTTTCTTT.

The chain links TRBV29-1 to TRBJ2-5; no clear D. CDR3 length: 12 residues. V dropped 4 bases and J dropped 5 bases, with 11 bases sitting between them. Germline values: CDR1 SQVTM, CDR2 ANQGSEA. CDR3 nucleotide sequence: TGCAGCGTTGCGTCTAGGGATGAGACCCAGTACTTC. Protein: CSVASRDETQYF.

This clonotype was seen at least ten times. The V call is TRBV10-2, the J call TRBJ1-5; D possibly corresponds to TRBD1 (6 bases). Germline V CDR1 and CDR2: WSHSY, SAAADI. The CDR3 length is 15 residues. V was shortened by 1 base and J by 7 bases, with 14 bases between the two germline ends. CDR3 in amino acids: CASSELQGSGQPQHF. CDR3 in DNA: TGCGCCAGCAGTGAGTTGCAGGGGAGTGGCCAGCCCCAGCATTTT.

This clonotype was detected many times. J is TRBJ2-7 and V is TRBV12-3 or TRBV12-4, with 11 bases fitting TRBD2. V shed 3 bases and J 6 bases; nucleotides not matched to a gene: 7. CDR3 length equals 15 residues. The DNA for the CDR3 is TGTGCCAGCAGTTTTTCGGCTAGCGGGAGGAGCGAGCAGTACTTC. It specifies CASSFSASGRSEQYF.

The chain links TRBV5-1 to TRBJ2-3, with D uncertain. V lost 0 bases and J 6 bases, leaving 5 bases between the germline ends. CDR1 SGHRS and CDR2 YFSETQ come from the germline V gene. The CDR3 is 12 amino acids. The CDR3 DNA is TGCGCCAGCAGCTTGGTAGTCGATACGCAGTATTTT. Translated: CASSLVVDTQYF.

This clonotype has ten or more counts. This chain uses TRBV7-2 with TRBJ2-5; TRBD2 matches 8 bases. This CDR3 is 15 amino acids long. The junction had 10 bases not matched to a gene; V was cut back by 7 bases and J by 3 bases. The germline gives CDR1 SGHTA, CDR2 FQGNSA. The DNA for the CDR3 is TGTGCCAGCACCCCAATAGCGGGATTTAAAGAGACCCAGTACTTC. Translated, it gives CASTPIAGFKETQYF.

This chain joins TRBV9 and TRBJ2-5; TRBD2 agrees at 9 bases. This CDR3 spans 16 amino acids. Germline V gene sequence: CDR1 SGDLS, CDR2 YYNGEE. J gave up 1 base and V 0 bases, and 4 bases lay outside the gene matches. CDR3 nucleotides: TGTGCCAGCAGCGTAGGGACTAGCGTATTCCAAGAGACCCAGTACTTC. Its translation: CASSVGTSVFQETQYF.

Only a few counts were recorded for this clonotype. V usage is TRBV4-1 and J usage is TRBJ2-7; D may be TRBD1 or TRBD2 (7 bases each). Germline values: CDR1 MGHRA, CDR2 YSYEKL. This CDR3 is built from 17 residues. V lost 0 bases and J 9 bases, leaving 24 bases between the germline ends. Here the CDR3 reads CASSQDLGRDSGIGQYF. In DNA form, the CDR3 reads TGCGCCAGCAGCCAAGATTTGGGCCGGGACAGCGGGATAGGGCAGTACTTC.

This clonotype was observed many times. The rearrangement links TRBV28 to TRBJ2-7; a possible D gene is TRBD1 (5 bases). The CDR3 totals 13 residues. The germline V gene has CDR1 MDHEN and CDR2 SYDVKM. The V and J ends lost 5 bases and 7 bases respectively, with 15 bases between them. CDR3 in amino acids: CASSPLLPGEQYF. Here the CDR3 DNA reads TGTGCCAGCAGTCCCTTACTACCAGGGGAGCAGTACTTC.

This rearrangement joins TRBV6-1 to TRBJ2-7, with D possibly matching TRBD1 (6 bases). V was pared by 7 bases and J by 3 bases, with 16 bases between. Germline lookup yields CDR1 MNHNS and CDR2 SASEGT. This CDR3 has 14 residues. The CDR3 DNA reads TGTGCCAGCAAGGGGGATTTCCTAATCTACGAGCAGTACTTC. It codes for CASKGDFLIYEQYF.

In this sample, this clonotype turned up many times. Being one base from a much bigger clone, this may be a read error. V and J are TRBV6-2 or TRBV6-3 and TRBJ1-2; D gene unclear. CDR1 MNHEY and CDR2 SVGEGT come from the germline V gene. CDR3 length: 15 amino acids. V was cut by 5 bases and J by 4 bases, with 17 bases left in between. CDR3 region: CASSPTRGWGYGYTF. CDR3 bases: TGTGCCAGCAGTCCGACCCGAGGTTGGGGCTATGGCTACACCTTC.

V is TRBV27 and J is TRBJ1-1; perhaps TRBD1 as D (6 bases). CDR1 is MNHEY, CDR2 SMNVEV, per germline (reference sequence). This CDR3 comprises 14 residues. Trimming removed 0 bases at V and 4 bases at J, with 9 bases between. The DNA of the CDR3 is TGTGCCAGCAGTTTATCTCCAGGGGTCACTGAAGCTTTCTTT. As protein: CASSLSPGVTEAFF.

This clonotype was observed many times. This chain uses TRBV28 with TRBJ1-2, with 7 bases lining up with TRBD1. The CDR3 has 13 residues. The V gene's germline CDR1 is MDHEN and CDR2 SYDVKM. The J segment lost 14 bases and the V segment lost 3 bases, leaving 12 bases of the junction unmatched. CDR3 residues: CASSFPTQGKVTF. DNA of the CDR3: TGTGCCAGCAGTTTCCCTACACAGGGGAAAGTAACCTTC.